The sequence of this T cell receptor (beta chain) was determined in a study of control samples from healthy donors and cancer patients. Method: immunoSEQ multiplex PCR; TCRdb's copy keeps in-frame clones and lacks some. The repertoire consists of over 2,500 clones, with roughly 93% occurring once and the leading ten covering around 33%. The sequenced sample was PBMCs. This TCR came from a man aged 65 to 79 with lung cancer.

The DNA for the CDR3 is TGTGCCAGCAGTCACGGGCTCCGCTATGAGCAGTTCTTC. Its protein is CASSHGLRYEQFF. V gene TRBV6-2 or TRBV6-3 combines with J gene TRBJ2-1; D is unclear. The V gene's germline CDR1 is MNHEY and CDR2 SVGEGT. With 5 bases removed from V and 8 bases from J, the gap between germline ends came to 13 bases. The CDR3 extends over 13 amino acids.